Sequencing of this TCR beta chain was carried out in a study of blood T cells in healthy people across ages. Primers used in a second PCR of about 6 to 12 cycles were a sample-barcoded 5' primer and a J-beta primer mix. A template-switch adaptor containing 12 random nucleotides labeled each cDNA molecule. Each CDR3 protein gets one entry after TCRdb re-called the 5' RACE reads with MiXCR. The table includes around 900,000 distinct CDR3 sequences, roughly 47% detected once. Notes on this clonotype: Its antigen is currently unknown.

At least 6 million PBMCs were isolated per sample. General study findings and limits: In these data, TCR beta diversity tracked strongly with naive T cell percentage. As age increased, TCR beta diversity per million T cells fell in a roughly linear fashion.

Germline lookup yields CDR1 SNHLY and CDR2 FYNNEI. V was clipped by 7 bases and J by 3 bases; unmatched bases: 4. The CDR3 contains 14 residues. The sequence derives from a woman aged 55-69 years in good health. This rearrangement joins TRBV2 to TRBJ1-4; TRBD1 aligns across 8 bases. Sequencing was performed on blood. The CDR3 sequence: CASTQGAANEKLFF. The CDR3 DNA reads as TGTGCCAGCACCCAGGGGGCGGCTAATGAAAAACTGTTTTTT.